The next 5 T cell receptor beta chains were all read from a single sample in a study of early T cells in non-severe SARS-CoV-2 infection. TCRdb re-called the 5' RACE reads through MiXCR, storing one row per CDR3 protein. Counted here are tens of thousands of distinct CDR3 sequences, 13% to 15% occurring once; the ten biggest clones make up approximately 7.5%. The specimen sequenced was whole blood. These receptor sequences come from an adult who was a healthcare worker with PCR-confirmed SARS-CoV-2 infection or an uninfected control (not recorded which).

This clonotype turned up a few times. The J gene is TRBJ2-1, the V gene TRBV7-9; no definite D call. Per germline, CDR1 SEHNR and CDR2 FQNEAQ (reference sequence). Trimming removed 7 bases at V and 4 bases at J, with 11 bases between. The CDR3 length is 13 residues. The CDR3 here is CASKLYEYNEQFF. CDR3 in DNA: TGTGCCAGCAAACTCTACGAGTACAATGAGCAGTTCTTC. Using reference TRBV7-9 and TRBJ2-1 for the parts outside the CDR3, the full variable domain is DTGVSQNPRHKITKRGQNVTFRCDPISEHNRLYWYRQTLGQGPEFLTYFQNEAQLEKSRLLSDRFSAERPKGSFSTLEIQRTEQGDSAMYLCASKLYEYNEQFFGPGTRLTVL.

This clonotype has only a few counts. V usage is TRBV18 and J usage is TRBJ1-3; D gene uncertain. This CDR3 spans 15 amino acids. In germline, CDR1 is KGHSH, CDR2 LQKENI. Between the trimmed V and J ends, which lost 2 bases and 0 bases, there was a span of 8 bases. The CDR3, as DNA: TGTGCCAGCTCACCAGGAGCGAGCTCTGGAAACACCATATATTTT. This codes for CASSPGASSGNTIYF.

This clonotype was seen only a few times. This chain uses TRBV3-1 with TRBJ1-3; D call uncertain. The CDR3 has 16 residues. V lost 0 bases, J lost 0 bases, and 9 bases lay in between. CDR1 and CDR2 from the germline V gene are LGHDT and YNNKEL (reference sequence). CDR3 amino acids: CASSQDQRTSGNTIYF. The CDR3 DNA is TGTGCCAGCAGCCAAGATCAACGGACCTCTGGAAACACCATATATTTT.

This rearrangement joins TRBV11-2 to TRBJ2-3; either TRBD1 or TRBD2 may supply D (5 bases each). The germline V gene has CDR1 SGHAT and CDR2 FQNNGV. V lost 1 base and J lost 8, with 19 bases in between. The CDR3 runs to 16 residues. CDR3 in DNA: TGTGCCAGCAGCTTAGTCTCCCAGAGGGGTTCGGGTACGCAGTATTTT. Translated, it gives CASSLVSQRGSGTQYF.

This clonotype was counted ten times or more. The chain links TRBV5-4 to TRBJ1-4; no clear D. The CDR3 runs to 12 residues. Germline lookup yields CDR1 SGHNT and CDR2 YYREEE (reference sequence). Between the trimmed V and J ends, which lost 0 bases and 11 bases, there was a span of 8 bases. DNA of the CDR3: TGTGCCAGCAGCTTGGACTCGAGGAAACTGTTTTTT. Amino acid sequence: CASSLDSRKLFF.